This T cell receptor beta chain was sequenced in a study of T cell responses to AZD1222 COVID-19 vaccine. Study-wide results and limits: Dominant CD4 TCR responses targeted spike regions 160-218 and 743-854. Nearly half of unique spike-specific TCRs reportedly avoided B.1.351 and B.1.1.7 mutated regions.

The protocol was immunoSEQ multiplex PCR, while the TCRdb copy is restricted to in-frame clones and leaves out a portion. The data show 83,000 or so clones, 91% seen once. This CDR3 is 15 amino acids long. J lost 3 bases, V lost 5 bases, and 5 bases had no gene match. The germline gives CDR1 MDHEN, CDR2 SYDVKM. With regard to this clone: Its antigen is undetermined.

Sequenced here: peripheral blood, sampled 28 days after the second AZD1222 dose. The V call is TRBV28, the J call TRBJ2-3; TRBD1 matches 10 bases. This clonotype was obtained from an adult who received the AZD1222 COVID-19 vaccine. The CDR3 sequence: CASSPPGQGTDTQYF. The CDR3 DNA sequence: TGTGCCAGCAGTCCCCCGGGACAGGGGACAGATACGCAGTATTTT.